The clone carrying this T cell receptor (beta chain) was detected ten times or more. Its specificity is not known. Participants, patients aged 18 to 65, had newly diagnosed hyperthyroidism with a duration under 2 months. The germline gives CDR1 SGHRS, CDR2 YFSETQ. J lost 5 bases, V lost 7 bases, and 8 bases had no gene match. CDR3 length: 13 residues. The record originates from a study of T cells in Graves' hyperthyroidism and ophthalmopathy. Study as a whole: It was at initial diagnosis, before any treatment, that peripheral blood was collected.

Researchers amplified the TCR beta CDR3 regions from RNA transcripts. First-round RT-PCR of the TCR CDR3 relied on the HTBI primer set. One entry per CDR3 protein results from TCRdb running MiXCR on the multiplex PCR reads. Here the sample spans about 360,000 distinct CDR3 sequences, around 14% being singletons. Study results and caveats: Blood also carried most thyroid clonotypes expanded above 0.001. Prediction of ophthalmopathy progression came a median around 6.5 months pre-onset.

The TCR comes from a woman under 30 with Graves' hyperthyroidism. The rearrangement links TRBV5-1 to TRBJ2-5, with 7 bases that match TRBD2. Input material: blood. The chain's CDR3 is CASHTGGEETQYF. The CDR3 bases are TGCGCCAGCCATACGGGGGGTGAGGAGACCCAGTACTTC.